These 31 T cell receptor beta chains were sequenced from one sample in a study of blood T cell repertoires in COVID-19. Produced via immunoSEQ multiplex PCR; TCRdb's table is partial and in-frame only. In the table there are a few hundred thousand clones, 80% to 90% of which are singletons. Material for sequencing was PBMCs or T cells enriched from blood (not recorded which). The receptors shown here come from a woman aged 45-65 years who had recovered from COVID-19.

The table lists this clone with a count of one. The rearrangement links TRBV5-4 to TRBJ2-3; 7 nucleotides agree with TRBD2. The germline V gene has CDR1 SGHNT and CDR2 YYREEE (reference sequence). The CDR3 length is 18 residues. V lost 0 bases to trimming and J lost 2 bases; unmatched junction nucleotides: 12. The CDR3: CASSLAYLGTKDTDTQYF. The CDR3 bases are TGTGCCAGCAGCTTGGCGTATCTAGGGACTAAAGACACAGATACGCAGTATTTT.

V and J are TRBV7-2 and TRBJ2-5, with TRBD2 identical over 14 bases. The length of the CDR3 is 15 residues. Trimming at V came to 7 bases and at J to 4 bases, leaving 5 bases not matched to a gene. Germline V gives CDR1 SGHTA, CDR2 FQGNSA. The CDR3 here is CASTLGLAGAETQYF. The DNA for the CDR3 is TGTGCCAGCACCCTGGGACTAGCGGGAGCAGAGACCCAGTACTTC.

This clone came up a few times. The chain has TRBV10-3 and TRBJ1-1, with 7 bases matching TRBD1. The ends lost 6 bases at V and 0 bases at J; junction bases unmatched: 4. This CDR3 comprises 14 residues. The V gene's germline CDR1 is ENHRY and CDR2 SYGVKD. This CDR3 is CAIRGDSMNTEAFF. CDR3 coding DNA: TGTGCCATCAGGGGGGACAGCATGAACACTGAAGCTTTCTTT.

The CDR3 DNA reads as TGTGCCAGCAGGTTGAGGGGGGGAAAACACGAGCAGTACTTC. This codes for CASRLRGGKHEQYF. This chain links TRBV7-8 with TRBJ2-7; maybe TRBD2 (7 bases). The V gene's germline CDR1 is SGHVS and CDR2 FQNEAQ. V lost 6 bases to trimming and J lost 5 bases, with 17 bases between them. The CDR3 totals 14 residues.

V gene TRBV5-1 combines with J gene TRBJ2-7; 11 bases agree with TRBD2. The junction had 8 bases not matched to a gene; V was cut back by 0 bases and J by 3 bases. The germline V gene has CDR1 SGHRS and CDR2 YFSETQ. The length of the CDR3 is 17 residues. DNA of the CDR3: TGCGCCAGCAGCTTGGGAAGGACTAGCGGGCCTTACTACGAGCAGTACTTC. Translation gives CASSLGRTSGPYYEQYF.

J is TRBJ1-5 and V is TRBV27; D might be TRBD1 (6 bases). The germline V and J ends were trimmed by 5 bases and 7 bases, with 12 bases remaining between them. CDR3 length: 13 amino acids. The germline V gene has CDR1 MNHEY and CDR2 SMNVEV (reference sequence). The CDR3 DNA sequence: TGTGCCAGCAGTCCTTACAGGGAACAGCCCCAGCATTTT. It codes for CASSPYREQPQHF.

The rearrangement links TRBV29-1 to TRBJ1-2; TRBD1 matches 11 bases. The CDR3 is 13 amino acids. V lost 6 bases and J lost 2; bases outside the gene matches: 2. Germline CDR1 is SQVTM and CDR2 is ANQGSEA. The CDR3 is CSVRDRGNYGYTF. The CDR3 region has the DNA TGCAGCGTCCGGGACAGGGGGAACTATGGCTACACCTTC.

The chain uses TRBV4-2 and TRBJ1-2; D is possibly TRBD1 (5 bases). Trimming removed 0 bases at V and 8 bases at J, with 16 bases between. This CDR3 comprises 15 residues. The germline gives CDR1 LGHNA, CDR2 YNFKEQ. For the CDR3, the DNA is TGTGCCAGCAGCCAAGATCGGTCAGGGACTGGGGGCTACACCTTC. It specifies CASSQDRSGTGGYTF.

This clone was recorded a few times. This chain uses TRBV7-2 with TRBJ2-7; 9 positions agree with TRBD2. The CDR3 loop spans 16 amino acids. The V and J ends lost 0 bases and 3 bases, in that order; junction bases with no gene match: 6. Germline CDR1 reads SGHTA; CDR2 reads FQGNSA. CDR3 nucleotides: TGTGCCAGCAGCTTAGCGGTAGCGGGAGATTACTACGAGCAGTACTTC. The encoded protein is CASSLAVAGDYYEQYF. The full variable domain, in which reference TRBV7-2 and TRBJ2-7 provide the parts outside the CDR3, is GAGVSQSPSNKVTEKGKDVELRCDPISGHTALYWYRQSLGQGLEFLIYFQGNSAPDKSGLPSDRFSAERTGGSVSTLTIQRTQQEDSAVYLCASSLAVAGDYYEQYFGPGTRLTVT.

The chain uses TRBV7-6 and TRBJ2-5; weak D call: TRBD1 (6 bases). V shed 1 base and J shed 5 bases, with 11 bases lying between them. The CDR3 sequence is 14 residues long. Germline CDR1 is SGHVS and CDR2 is FNYEAQ. The CDR3 protein is CASSLEAGAETQYF. In DNA form, the CDR3 reads TGTGCCAGCAGCTTAGAAGCAGGGGCCGAGACCCAGTACTTC. The entire variable domain, with the rest obtained from reference TRBV7-6 and TRBJ2-5, is as follows: GAGVSQSPRYKVTKRGQDVALRCDPISGHVSLYWYRQALGQGPEFLTYFNYEAQQDKSGLPNDRFSAERPEGSISTLTIQRTEQRDSAMYRCASSLEAGAETQYFGPGTRLLVL.

The chain couples TRBV5-1 to TRBJ2-7, with 10 bases that match TRBD1. V was pared by 4 bases and J by 3 bases, with 7 bases of the junction left unmatched. This CDR3 spans 15 amino acids. Looked up from germline, CDR1 is SGHRS and CDR2 is YFSETQ. CDR3 coding DNA: TGCGCCAGCAGCCCCTTGGGGGACAGGGGCTACGAGCAGTACTTC. Protein: CASSPLGDRGYEQYF.

This chain joins TRBV24-1 and TRBJ1-5; D is ambiguous. V was clipped by 6 bases and J by 3 bases, with 8 bases between them. The CDR3 runs to 13 residues. Germline V gives CDR1 KGHDR, CDR2 SFDVKD. The CDR3 loop is CATSRGDNQPQHF. CDR3 DNA: TGTGCCACCAGTCGCGGGGACAATCAGCCCCAGCATTTT.

The chain couples TRBV7-2 to TRBJ2-7; D unresolved. Germline CDR1 and CDR2: SGHTA and FQGNSA. The V and J ends lost 2 bases and 6 bases respectively, with 11 bases between them. This CDR3 has 13 amino acids. The CDR3 reads CASSLLRHSEQYF. In DNA form, the CDR3 reads TGTGCCAGCAGCTTACTCCGACACTCCGAGCAGTACTTC.

This clone was detected only a few times. The gene calls are TRBV30 and TRBJ1-6; 7 bases fit TRBD1. The germline V gene has CDR1 GTSNPN and CDR2 SVGIG (reference sequence). The CDR3 covers 15 residues. V lost 4 bases to trimming and J lost 8 bases; unmatched junction nucleotides: 11. The CDR3, as DNA: TGTGCCTGGACGCCAGGTGGGGACAGCTATTCACCCCTCCACTTT. It encodes CAWTPGGDSYSPLHF.

The chain carries TRBV9 and TRBJ1-4, with 8 bases that match TRBD1. Germline trimming cut 4 bases from V and 4 bases from J; bases unmatched to any gene: 6. The CDR3 has 15 residues. Germline CDR1 SGDLS, CDR2 YYNGEE. The CDR3 protein is CASSFGQGFNEKLFF. DNA of the CDR3: TGTGCCAGCAGCTTCGGACAGGGCTTTAATGAAAAACTGTTTTTT.

The chain employs TRBV5-6 and TRBJ1-1; D remains unclear. The CDR3 extends over 16 amino acids. The V gene's germline CDR1 is SGHDT and CDR2 YYEEEE. Trimming pared 4 bases from V and 4 bases from J, leaving 20 bases between. CDR3 sequence reads: CASSPRQGRQSTEAFF. The CDR3 DNA sequence: TGTGCCAGCAGCCCACGGCAAGGGAGGCAGTCCACTGAAGCTTTCTTT. The full variable domain, its missing parts supplied by reference TRBV5-6 and TRBJ1-1, is DAGVTQSPTHLIKTRGQQVTLRCSPKSGHDTVSWYQQALGQGPQFIFQYYEEEERQRGNFPDRFSGHQFPNYSSELNVNALLLGDSALYLCASSPRQGRQSTEAFFGQGTRLTVV.

The chain has TRBV5-1 and TRBJ2-2, with TRBD2 matching over 14 bases. J lost 6 bases, V lost 4 bases, and 5 bases had no gene match. The CDR3 runs to 16 residues. Germline V lookup: CDR1 SGHRS, CDR2 YFSETQ. The CDR3 protein is CASSAGTSGSAGELFF. As DNA, the CDR3 is TGCGCCAGCAGCGCGGGGACTAGCGGGAGTGCCGGGGAGCTGTTTTTT.

In its sample, this clone was seen a few times. The chain joins TRBV28 to TRBJ1-2; TRBD1 agrees at 9 bases. The CDR3 totals 14 residues. V gave up 4 bases and J gave up 4 bases; unmatched junction bases: 4. In germline, CDR1 is MDHEN, CDR2 SYDVKM. The CDR3 sequence is CASSSGTGFYGYTF. The CDR3 nucleotides read TGTGCCAGCAGTTCCGGGACAGGGTTCTATGGCTACACCTTC.

This sequence joins TRBV11-2 and TRBJ1-2; TRBD1 aligns across 7 bases. This CDR3 has 14 amino acids. The ends lost 5 bases at V and 6 bases at J; junction bases unmatched: 9. CDR1 is SGHAT and CDR2 is FQNNGV in the germline V gene. The CDR3 nucleotides read TGTGCCAGCAGCCTTAACAGGGGAACGCATGGCTACACCTTC. Protein sequence: CASSLNRGTHGYTF.

J is TRBJ2-7 and V is TRBV6-5, with D unresolved. CDR3 length equals 12 residues. V lost 6 bases, J lost 1 base, and 7 bases lay in between. Germline lookup yields CDR1 MNHEY and CDR2 SVGAGI. CDR3 protein: CASSSGSYEQYF. The CDR3 DNA reads TGTGCCAGCAGCTCCGGGTCCTACGAGCAGTACTTC.

This clone appeared once. The chain links TRBV12-3 or TRBV12-4 to TRBJ2-1; 7 bases match TRBD2. This CDR3 spans 12 amino acids. V dropped 6 bases and J dropped 6; count of bases not matched to a gene: 2. DNA of the CDR3: TGTGCCAGCAGGGCTAGCGGCAATGAGCAGTTCTTC. Translation: CASRASGNEQFF.

The gene calls are TRBV3-1 (or the pseudogene TRBV3-2) and TRBJ2-3; D may be TRBD1 (7 bases). Trimming stripped 2 bases from V and 2 bases from J, with 14 bases between. The CDR3 length is 16 residues. CDR1 is LGHDT and CDR2 is YNNKEL in the germline V gene (reference sequence). The CDR3 loop is CASSQKGGGVTDTQYF. As DNA, the CDR3 is TGTGCCAGCAGCCAAAAAGGGGGCGGGGTCACAGATACGCAGTATTTT.

This clone occurred a few times. The chain joins TRBV9 to TRBJ1-1, with D unresolved. Germline CDR1 SGDLS, CDR2 YYNGEE. Trimming stripped 5 bases from V and 1 base from J, with 12 bases between. CDR3 size: 14 residues. CDR3 in amino acids: CASSGITENTEAFF. In DNA form, the CDR3 reads TGTGCCAGCAGTGGCATTACAGAGAACACTGAAGCTTTCTTT.

This chain links TRBV24-1 with TRBJ2-7, with 12 nucleotides matching TRBD1. Germline V gene data show CDR1 as KGHDR and CDR2 as SFDVKD. The CDR3 is made up of 16 amino acids. The J segment lost 6 bases and the V segment lost 3 bases, leaving 8 bases of the junction unmatched. CDR3 coding DNA: TGTGCCACCAGTGATCCCGGGACAGGGGGCTTGAGCGAGCAGTACTTC. Translation: CATSDPGTGGLSEQYF.

The chain combines TRBV21-1 with TRBJ2-5; no DNA check was done on the table's D call, TRBD2. TRBV21-1 is tagged as a pseudogene. This CDR3 has 15 amino acids. CDR3 sequence (DNA): TGTGCCAGCAGCACCCCGGTGGCGGGAGGGGAGACCCAGTACTTC. Encoded protein: CASSTPVAGGETQYF.

The genes are TRBV28 and TRBJ1-2; 11 bases are shared with TRBD1. The CDR3 runs 13 residues. Germline V lookup: CDR1 MDHEN, CDR2 SYDVKM. J gave up 7 bases and V 6 bases, and 4 bases lay outside the gene matches. In DNA, the CDR3 is TGTGCCAGCAGGGAGGACAGGGGGCCTGGCTACACCTTC. This translates into CASREDRGPGYTF.

V is TRBV7-9 and J is TRBJ2-7; 7 bases align to TRBD1. With 0 bases clipped from V and 2 bases from J, the junction kept 4 bases outside the gene matches. Germline V gene data show CDR1 as SEHNR and CDR2 as FQNEAQ (reference sequence). CDR3 length: 15 residues. The CDR3 nucleotides read TGTGCCAGCAGCTTAGCTACAGGGGATCCCTACGAGCAGTACTTC. Translated, it gives CASSLATGDPYEQYF.

V gene TRBV6-5 combines with J gene TRBJ2-3; 7 nucleotides align to TRBD2. V shed 2 bases, J shed 3 bases, and the junction held 5 bases outside the gene matches. CDR1 and CDR2 from the germline V gene are MNHEY and SVGAGI. This CDR3 contains 15 residues. In nucleotides, the CDR3 is TGTGCCAGCAGTTACCCGACTAGCTTGACAGATACGCAGTATTTT. The encoded protein is CASSYPTSLTDTQYF.

The chain carries TRBV5-6 and TRBJ1-1, with D perhaps matching TRBD1 (6 bases). CDR3 length: 12 residues. V gave up 0 bases and J gave up 8 bases, with 8 bases separating them. CDR1 is SGHDT, CDR2 YYEEEE, per germline. CDR3 loop: CASSLGTVEAFF. The CDR3 nucleotides are TGTGCCAGCAGCTTGGGGACAGTCGAAGCTTTCTTT.

This clone was detected only a few times. The chain links TRBV3-1 (or the pseudogene TRBV3-2) to TRBJ2-7, with D perhaps matching TRBD1 (5 bases). The V gene's germline CDR1 is LGHDT and CDR2 YNNKEL (reference sequence). V dropped 1 base and J dropped 0 bases, with 10 bases sitting between them. CDR3 size: 15 residues. The CDR3 bases are TGTGCCAGCAGCCAAGGCAGGGCCAGCTCCTACGAGCAGTACTTC. Translated: CASSQGRASSYEQYF.

The chain employs TRBV2 and TRBJ2-2; 7 positions match TRBD1. V trimming: 6 bases; J trimming: 0 bases; junction bases outside the gene matches: 4. Germline V CDR1 and CDR2: SNHLY, FYNNEI. The length of the CDR3 is 15 residues. The CDR3 DNA follows: TGTGCCAGCAGGCAGGGGACAGCGAACACCGGGGAGCTGTTTTTT. Amino acid sequence: CASRQGTANTGELFF.